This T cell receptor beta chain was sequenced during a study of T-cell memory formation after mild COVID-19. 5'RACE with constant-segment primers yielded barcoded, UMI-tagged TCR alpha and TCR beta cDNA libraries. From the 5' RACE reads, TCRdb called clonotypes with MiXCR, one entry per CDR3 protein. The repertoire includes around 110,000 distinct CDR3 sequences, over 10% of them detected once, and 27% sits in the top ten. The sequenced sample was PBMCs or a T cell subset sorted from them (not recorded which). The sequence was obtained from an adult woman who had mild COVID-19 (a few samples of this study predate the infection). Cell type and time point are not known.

CDR3 coding DNA: TGTGCCAGCAGCTTAGGGTACCTAAGACAGGGAGACTACAATGAGCAGTTCTTC. Amino acid sequence: CASSLGYLRQGDYNEQFF. The genes are TRBV11-2 and TRBJ2-1; TRBD1 aligns across 7 bases. CDR1 and CDR2 from the germline V gene are SGHAT and FQNNGV. The CDR3 runs to 18 residues. V was clipped by 1 base and J by 3 bases; unmatched bases: 12. Together with reference TRBV11-2 and TRBJ2-1, the CDR3 gives the full variable domain: EAGVAQSPRYKIIEKRQSVAFWCNPISGHATLYWYQQILGQGPKLLIQFQNNGVVDDSQLPKDRFSAERLKGVDSTLKIQPAKLEDSAVYLCASSLGYLRQGDYNEQFFGPGTRLTVL.